The T cell receptor beta chain described here comes from a study of blood T cell repertoires in COVID-19. Study context: The United States, Italy and Spain provided the acute and convalescent COVID-19 samples. Nucleic acid was either cDNA or gDNA, and it came from T cells, B-cell-depleted T cells, or PBMCs.

Germline CDR1 reads SGHRS; CDR2 reads YFSETQ. The length of the CDR3 is 15 residues. Deletions cut 1 base from V and 2 bases from J, with 9 bases between. Generated by immunoSEQ multiplex PCR, the TCRdb table keeps only in-frame clones and is missing some. The table includes a few hundred thousand clones, around 90% detected once. This clone was seen only once. Input material: peripheral blood. The rearrangement joins TRBV5-1 to TRBJ2-2; D gene uncertain. This receptor was taken from a middle-aged man with acute or convalescent COVID-19. The CDR3 here is CASSLRDTNTGELFF. The CDR3 region has the DNA TGCGCCAGCAGCTTGCGAGACACCAACACCGGGGAGCTGTTTTTT.